This T cell receptor beta chain was sequenced during a study of cytomegalovirus exposure and HLA in healthy donors. General study results and limits: In a later analysis, at a false discovery rate of 0.05, roughly 17,000 TCR beta sequences were associated with HLA alleles. Immune exposure data for these donors was limited to CMV serostatus.

With 60 Vbeta and 13 Jbeta primers, the PCR was carried out. Clones were sequenced by immunoSEQ multiplex PCR, and TCRdb holds only the in-frame ones, with some missing. Its table records tens of thousands of clones. Germline values: CDR1 MDHEN, CDR2 SYDVKM. V shed 2 bases and J 9 bases; nucleotides not matched to a gene: 15. The CDR3 runs 17 residues. With regard to this clone: Its cognate antigen is unknown.

The chain carries TRBV28 and TRBJ2-1, with 8 bases identical to TRBD2. The sequence was obtained from a woman in her fifties or sixties in good health and CMV-seronegative. The sequenced sample was PBMCs. The CDR3 region is CASSLPDRGGRRAEQFF. CDR3 coding DNA: TGTGCCAGCAGTTTACCGGACCGGGGGGGAAGGAGGGCTGAGCAGTTCTTC.